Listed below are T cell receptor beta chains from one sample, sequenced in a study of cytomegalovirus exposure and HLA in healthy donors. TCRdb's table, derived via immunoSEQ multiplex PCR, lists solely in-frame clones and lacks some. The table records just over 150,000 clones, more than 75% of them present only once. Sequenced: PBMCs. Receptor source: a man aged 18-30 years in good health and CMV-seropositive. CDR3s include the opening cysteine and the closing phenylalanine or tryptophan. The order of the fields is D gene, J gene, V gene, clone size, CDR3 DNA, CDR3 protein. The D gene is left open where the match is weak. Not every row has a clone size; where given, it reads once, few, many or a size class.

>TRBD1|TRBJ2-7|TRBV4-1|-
TGCGCCAGCAGCCAAGATCTGGGACAGACCTGGAACGAGCAGTACTTC
CASSQDLGQTWNEQYF
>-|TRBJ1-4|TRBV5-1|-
TGCGCCAGCAGGCGGGTGGGAGTTAATGAAAAACTGTTTTTT
CASRRVGVNEKLFF
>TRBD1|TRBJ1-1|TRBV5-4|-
TGTGCCAGCAGCCAGGACAGGGGAGGGAACACTGAAGCTTTCTTT
CASSQDRGGNTEAFF
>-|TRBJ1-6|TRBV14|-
TGTGCCAGCAGCCAAGACGGGGGGGGAAATTCACCCCTCCACTTT
CASSQDGGGNSPLHF
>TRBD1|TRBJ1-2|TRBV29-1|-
TGCAGCGTAGCGGGACAGGGGGTCTATGGCTACACCTTC
CSVAGQGVYGYTF
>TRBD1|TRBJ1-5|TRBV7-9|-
TGTGCCAGCAGCTTAGTGGTCTCAGGGGGAAGCAATCAGCCCCAGCATTTT
CASSLVVSGGSNQPQHF
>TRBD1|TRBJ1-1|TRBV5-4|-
TGTGCCAGCAGCCGCGACAGGGACACTGAAGCTTTCTTT
CASSRDRDTEAFF
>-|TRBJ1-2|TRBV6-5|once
TGTGCCAGCAGCGAGCCCCAGGGCTATGGCTACACCTTC
CASSEPQGYGYTF
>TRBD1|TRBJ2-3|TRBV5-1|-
TGCGCCAGCAGCGTATCAGGACAGGGGGCCTTAACGGATACGCAGTATTTT
CASSVSGQGALTDTQYF
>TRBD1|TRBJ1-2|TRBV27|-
TGTGCCAGCAGTCCAGGGGGTTCTAACTATGGCTACACCTTC
CASSPGGSNYGYTF
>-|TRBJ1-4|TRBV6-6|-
TGTGCCAGCAGTAACCCAGGCAGGGAACTGTTTTTT
CASSNPGRELFF
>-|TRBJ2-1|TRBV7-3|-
TGTGCCAGCAGCCCGACTGCAAACAATGAGCAGTTCTTC
CASSPTANNEQFF
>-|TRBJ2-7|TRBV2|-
TGTGCCACTACGGGTGGCCGCGAGCAGTACTTC
CATTGGREQYF
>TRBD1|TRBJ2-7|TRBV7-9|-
TGTGCCAGCTCACCGGGACAGAGCTACGAGCAGTACTTC
CASSPGQSYEQYF
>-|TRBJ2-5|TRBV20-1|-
TGCAGTGCTCTACAGCAAGAGACCCAGTACTTC
CSALQQETQYF
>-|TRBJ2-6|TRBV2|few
TGTGCCAGCAACCCAGGCTCCGGGGCCAACGTCCTGACTTTC
CASNPGSGANVLTF
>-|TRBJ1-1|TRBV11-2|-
TGTGCCAGCAGTCGGGGTGAGAACACTGAAGCTTTCTTT
CASSRGENTEAFF
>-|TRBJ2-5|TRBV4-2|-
TGTGCCAGCAGCCAGGGGTTCGCGGGGGCATCAGAGACCCAGTACTTC
CASSQGFAGASETQYF
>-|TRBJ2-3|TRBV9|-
TGTGCCAGCAGCGTTTCTGAGACTAGCACAGATACGCAGTATTTT
CASSVSETSTDTQYF
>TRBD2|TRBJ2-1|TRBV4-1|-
TGCGCCAGCAGCCAAGATCTAGCGGTTCCTCAGGAGAAGTTCTTC
CASSQDLAVPQEKFF
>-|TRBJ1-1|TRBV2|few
TGTGCCAGCAGGGGAGGGGGGGGGAACACTGAAGCTTTCTTT
CASRGGGGNTEAFF
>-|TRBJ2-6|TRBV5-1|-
TGCGCCAGCAGCTTAGGGGGTTCTGGGGCCAACGGCCTGACTTTC
CASSLGGSGANGLTF
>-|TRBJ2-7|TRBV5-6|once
TGTGCCAGCAGCTCCAAAGACTGGGGGCCCTACGAGCAGTACTTC
CASSSKDWGPYEQYF
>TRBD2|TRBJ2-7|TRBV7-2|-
TGTGCCAGCAGCCTCCTAGCGGGGGTTGTCGAGCAGTACTTC
CASSLLAGVVEQYF
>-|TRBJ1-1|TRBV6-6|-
TGTGCCAGCATCGCGGGGGGGGCTGAAGCTTTCTTT
CASIAGGAEAFF
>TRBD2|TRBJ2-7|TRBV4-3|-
TGCGCCAGCAGCTGGGGGAGCGGGGGCGAGCAGTACTTC
CASSWGSGGEQYF
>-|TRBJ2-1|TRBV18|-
TGTGCCAGCTCAGGGACCGGGGGAGGCTCCTACAATGAGCAGTTCTTC
CASSGTGGGSYNEQFF
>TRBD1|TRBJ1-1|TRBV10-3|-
TGTGCCATCAGTGGACAGGGGTTAAACACTGAAGCTTTCTTT
CAISGQGLNTEAFF
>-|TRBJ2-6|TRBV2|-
TGTGCCAGCAACATACCAACCCCAGGCTCTGGGGCCAACGGCCTGACTTTC
CASNIPTPGSGANGLTF
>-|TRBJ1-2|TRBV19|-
TGTGCCAGTAGTCCCGGAGGGGCTAACTATGGCTACACCTTC
CASSPGGANYGYTF
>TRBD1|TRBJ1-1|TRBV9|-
TGTGCCAGCATCCTCTCCTATGAGGGGGCGGTCACTGAAGCTTTCTTT
CASILSYEGAVTEAFF
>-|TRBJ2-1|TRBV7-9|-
TGTGCCAGCAGCTTAGTCACCACTAGGCTGGGGAATGAGCAGTTCTTC
CASSLVTTRLGNEQFF
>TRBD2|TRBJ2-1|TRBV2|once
TGTGCCAGTGCAGCGGGGGGGTCCTACAATGAGCAGTTCTTC
CASAAGGSYNEQFF
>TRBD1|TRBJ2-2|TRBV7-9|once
TGTGCCAGCATCGGACAGGGGGCCGGCGGGGAGCTGTTTTTT
CASIGQGAGGELFF
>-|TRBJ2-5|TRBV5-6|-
TGTGCCAGCAGCATGAAACAGGGACCCCAAGAGACCCAGTACTTC
CASSMKQGPQETQYF
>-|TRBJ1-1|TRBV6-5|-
TGTGCCAGCACCGATACAGGGACTGAAGCTTTCTTT
CASTDTGTEAFF
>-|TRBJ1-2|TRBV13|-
TGTGCCAGCAGCTTAGGACAGGGTAACTATGGCTACACCTTC
CASSLGQGNYGYTF
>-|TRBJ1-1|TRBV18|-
TGTGCCAGCTCCCCGAAAACAGGGAGGGGCACTGAAGCTTTCTTT
CASSPKTGRGTEAFF
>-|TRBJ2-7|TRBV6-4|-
TGTGCCAGCAGTAAAAACCCTCAGGGGGAGCAGTACTTC
CASSKNPQGEQYF
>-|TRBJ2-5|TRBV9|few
TGTGCCAGCAGCCCTCCCCCGGGTGGGGAGACCCAGTACTTC
CASSPPPGGETQYF
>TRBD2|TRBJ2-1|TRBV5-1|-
TGCGCCAGCAGCTTGGGGACTAGCGTCGATGAGCAGTTCTTC
CASSLGTSVDEQFF
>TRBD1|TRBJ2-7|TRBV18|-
TGTGCCAGCTCACCGGGGACAGGCTACGAGCAGTACTTC
CASSPGTGYEQYF
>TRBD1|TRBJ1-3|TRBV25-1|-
TGTGCCAGCAGTGAACCCGGGACAGTCTCTGGAAACACCATATATTTT
CASSEPGTVSGNTIYF
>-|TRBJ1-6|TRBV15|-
TGTGCCACCAGCAGAGGACAGTTTTCACCCCTCCACTTT
CATSRGQFSPLHF
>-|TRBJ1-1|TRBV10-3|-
TGTGCCATCAGTCCCACTGAGAACACTGAAGCTTTCTTT
CAISPTENTEAFF
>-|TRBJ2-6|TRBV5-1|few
TGCGCCAGCAGCTTGGGTTCGCCCAGCTCTGGGGCCAACGTCCTGACTTTC
CASSLGSPSSGANVLTF
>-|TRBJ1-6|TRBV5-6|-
TGTGCCAGCAGCTTAGGACAGTTCTCCTATAATTCACCCCTCCACTTT
CASSLGQFSYNSPLHF
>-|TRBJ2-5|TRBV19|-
TGTGCCAGTAGTATCAGACAGGCCCAACAAGAGACCCAGTACTTC
CASSIRQAQQETQYF
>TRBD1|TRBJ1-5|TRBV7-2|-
TGTGCCAGCAGCTTCGTCAGGGGGCTCGAGCAGCCCCAGCATTTT
CASSFVRGLEQPQHF
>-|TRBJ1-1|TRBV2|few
TGTGCCAGCAGTGGACAGGCCAACACTGAAGCTTTCTTT
CASSGQANTEAFF
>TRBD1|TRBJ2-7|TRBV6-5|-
TGTGCCAGCAGCCAGACAGGGGGCGAGCAGTACTTC
CASSQTGGEQYF
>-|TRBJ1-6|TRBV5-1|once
TGCGCCAGCAGCCCAACCAACGGACTGAATTCACCCCTCCACTTT
CASSPTNGLNSPLHF
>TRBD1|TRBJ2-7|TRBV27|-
TGTGCCAGCGGTCAGAAGGGACAGCTCTACGAGCAGTACTTC
CASGQKGQLYEQYF
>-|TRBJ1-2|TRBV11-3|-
TGTGCCAGCAGGGACGCCCCAGTTTACAGGGCATCCGGTGGCTACACCTTC
CASRDAPVYRASGGYTF
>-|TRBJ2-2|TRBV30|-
TGTGCCTGGAGTTTATCCGGGACAACGAACACCGGGGAGCTGTTTTTT
CAWSLSGTTNTGELFF
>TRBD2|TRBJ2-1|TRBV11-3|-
TGTGCCAGCAGCCCAGTTAGCGGGGGGGTCGGTGAGCAGTTCTTC
CASSPVSGGVGEQFF
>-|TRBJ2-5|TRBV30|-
TGTGCCTGGAGTTTCAGTCAAGAGACCCAGTACTTC
CAWSFSQETQYF